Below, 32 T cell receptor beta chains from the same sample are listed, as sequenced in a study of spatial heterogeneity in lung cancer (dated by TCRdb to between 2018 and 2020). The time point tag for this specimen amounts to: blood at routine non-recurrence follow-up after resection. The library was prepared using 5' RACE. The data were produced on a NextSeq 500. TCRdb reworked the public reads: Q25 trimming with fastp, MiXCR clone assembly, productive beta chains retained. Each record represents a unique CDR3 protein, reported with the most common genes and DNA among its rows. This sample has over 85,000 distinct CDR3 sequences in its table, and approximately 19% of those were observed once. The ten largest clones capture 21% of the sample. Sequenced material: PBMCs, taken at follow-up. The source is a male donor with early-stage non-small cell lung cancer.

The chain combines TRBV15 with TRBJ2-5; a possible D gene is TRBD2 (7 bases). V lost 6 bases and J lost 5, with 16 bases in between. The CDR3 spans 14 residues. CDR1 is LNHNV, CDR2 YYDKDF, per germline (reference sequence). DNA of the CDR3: TGTGCCACCAGTTCTTGGGGGGGCCCGGAGACCCAGTACTTC. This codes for CATSSWGGPETQYF.

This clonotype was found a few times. The CDR3 nucleotides are TGTGCCAGCAGCTTACCCGTTAGCACAGATACGCAGTATTTT. This gives the protein CASSLPVSTDTQYF. The J gene is TRBJ2-3, the V gene TRBV7-2; D unclear. CDR1 and CDR2 from the germline V gene are SGHTA and FQGNSA. Trimming cost V 2 bases and J 0 bases, with 6 bases left between them. The CDR3 length is 14 residues.

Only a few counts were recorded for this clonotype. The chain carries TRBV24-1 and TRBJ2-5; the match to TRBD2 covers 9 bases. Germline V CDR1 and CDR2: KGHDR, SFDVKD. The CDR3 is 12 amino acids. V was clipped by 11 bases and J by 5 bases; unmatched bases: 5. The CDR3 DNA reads TGTGCCAGTAGCGGGAGTGGGGAGACCCAGTACTTC. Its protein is CASSGSGETQYF.

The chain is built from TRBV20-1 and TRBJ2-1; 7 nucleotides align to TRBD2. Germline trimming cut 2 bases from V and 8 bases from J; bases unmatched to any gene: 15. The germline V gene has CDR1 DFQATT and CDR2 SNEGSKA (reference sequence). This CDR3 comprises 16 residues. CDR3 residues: CSARSDQAGNLDEQFF. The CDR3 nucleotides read TGCAGTGCTAGATCAGACCAAGCGGGAAACCTCGATGAGCAGTTCTTC.

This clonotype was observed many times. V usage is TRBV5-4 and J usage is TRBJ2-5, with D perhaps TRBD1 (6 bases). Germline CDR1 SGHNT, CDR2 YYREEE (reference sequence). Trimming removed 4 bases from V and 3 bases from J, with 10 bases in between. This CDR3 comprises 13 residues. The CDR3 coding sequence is TGTGCCAGCAGCGCAGGACAGAAAGAGACCCAGTACTTC. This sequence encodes CASSAGQKETQYF.

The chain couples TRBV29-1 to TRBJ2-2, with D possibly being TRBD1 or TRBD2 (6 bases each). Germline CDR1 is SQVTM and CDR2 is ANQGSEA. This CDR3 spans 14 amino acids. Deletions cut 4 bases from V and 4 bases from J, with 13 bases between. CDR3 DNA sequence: TGCAGCGTTGGTAGGACAGCGGGCACCGGGGAGCTGTTTTTT. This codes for CSVGRTAGTGELFF.

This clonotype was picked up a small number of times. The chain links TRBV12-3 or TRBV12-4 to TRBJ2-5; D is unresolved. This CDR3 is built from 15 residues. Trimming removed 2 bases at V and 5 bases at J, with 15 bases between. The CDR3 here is CASSLSAVGEETQYF. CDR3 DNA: TGTGCCAGCAGTTTATCCGCCGTGGGCGAGGAGACCCAGTACTTC.

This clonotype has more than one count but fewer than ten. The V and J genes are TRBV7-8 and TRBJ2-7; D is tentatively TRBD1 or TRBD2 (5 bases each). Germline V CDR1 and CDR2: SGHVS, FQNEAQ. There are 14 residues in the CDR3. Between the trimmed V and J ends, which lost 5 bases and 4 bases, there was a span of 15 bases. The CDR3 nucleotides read TGTGCCAGCAGCCTCGGGACGGAAAATTACGAGCAGTACGTC. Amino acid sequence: CASSLGTENYEQYV.

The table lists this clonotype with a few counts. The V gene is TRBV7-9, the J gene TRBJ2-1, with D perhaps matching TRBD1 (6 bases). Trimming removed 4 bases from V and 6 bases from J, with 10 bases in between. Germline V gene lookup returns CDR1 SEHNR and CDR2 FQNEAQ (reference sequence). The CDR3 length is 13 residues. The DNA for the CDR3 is TGTGCCAGCAGCTCCCGGGACACCAATGAGCAGTTCTTC. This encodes CASSSRDTNEQFF.

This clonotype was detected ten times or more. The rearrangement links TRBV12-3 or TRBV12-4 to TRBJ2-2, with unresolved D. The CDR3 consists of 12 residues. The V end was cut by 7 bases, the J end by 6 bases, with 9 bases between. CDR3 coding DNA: TGTGCCAGCAAAGTCGGGCCCGGGGAGCTGTTTTTT. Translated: CASKVGPGELFF.

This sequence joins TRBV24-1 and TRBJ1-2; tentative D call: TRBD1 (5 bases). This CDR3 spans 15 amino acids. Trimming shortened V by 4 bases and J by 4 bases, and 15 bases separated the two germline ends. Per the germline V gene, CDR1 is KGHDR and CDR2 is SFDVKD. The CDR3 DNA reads TGTGCCACCAGTGACCCTAGGACGGGGCCCTATGGCTACACCTTC. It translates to CATSDPRTGPYGYTF.

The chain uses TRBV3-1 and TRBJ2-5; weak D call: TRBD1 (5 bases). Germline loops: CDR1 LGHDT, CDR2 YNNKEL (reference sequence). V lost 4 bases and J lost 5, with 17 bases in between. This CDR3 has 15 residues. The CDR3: CASSLGRTQLETQYF. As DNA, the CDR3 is TGTGCCAGCAGCCTTGGACGGACACAACTCGAGACCCAGTACTTC.

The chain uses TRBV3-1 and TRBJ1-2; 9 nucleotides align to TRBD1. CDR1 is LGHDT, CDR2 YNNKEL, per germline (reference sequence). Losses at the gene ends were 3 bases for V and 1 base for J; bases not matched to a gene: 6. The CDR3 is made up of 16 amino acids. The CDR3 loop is CASSQKAGQGNYGYTF. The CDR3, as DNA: TGTGCCAGCAGCCAGAAAGCGGGACAGGGTAACTATGGCTACACCTTC.

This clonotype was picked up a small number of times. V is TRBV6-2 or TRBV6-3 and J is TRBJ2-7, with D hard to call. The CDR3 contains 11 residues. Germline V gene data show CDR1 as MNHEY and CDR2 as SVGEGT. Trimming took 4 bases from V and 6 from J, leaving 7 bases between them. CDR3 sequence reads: CASSSVGEQYV. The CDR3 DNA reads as TGTGCCAGCAGTTCAGTCGGCGAGCAGTACGTC.

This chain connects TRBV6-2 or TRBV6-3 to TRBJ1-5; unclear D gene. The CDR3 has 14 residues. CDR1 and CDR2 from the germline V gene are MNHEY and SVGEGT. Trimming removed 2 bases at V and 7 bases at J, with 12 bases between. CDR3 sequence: CASSYGGVGQPQHF. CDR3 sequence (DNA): TGTGCCAGCAGTTACGGTGGAGTCGGCCAGCCCCAGCATTTT.

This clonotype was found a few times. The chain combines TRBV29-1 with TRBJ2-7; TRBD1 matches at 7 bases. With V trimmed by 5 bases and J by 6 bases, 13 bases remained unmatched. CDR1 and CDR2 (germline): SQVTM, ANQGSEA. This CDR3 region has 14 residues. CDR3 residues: CSVQPGGSVGEQYF. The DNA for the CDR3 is TGCAGCGTTCAGCCAGGGGGATCGGTCGGCGAGCAGTACTTC.

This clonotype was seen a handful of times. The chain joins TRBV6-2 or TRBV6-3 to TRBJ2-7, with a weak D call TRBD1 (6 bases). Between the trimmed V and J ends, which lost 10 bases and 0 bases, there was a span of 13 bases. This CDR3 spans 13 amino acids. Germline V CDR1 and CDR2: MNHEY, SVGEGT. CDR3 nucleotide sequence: TGTGCCACCACAGGGTTCGCCTCCTACGAGCAGTACGTC. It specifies CATTGFASYEQYV.

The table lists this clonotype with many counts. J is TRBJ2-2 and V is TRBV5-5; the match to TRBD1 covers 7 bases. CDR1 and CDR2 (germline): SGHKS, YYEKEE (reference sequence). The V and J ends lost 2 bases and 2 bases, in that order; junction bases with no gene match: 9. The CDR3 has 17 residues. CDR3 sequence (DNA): TGTGCCAGCAGCTTCTCCCGGGACAGCGGAAACACCGGGGAGCTGTTTTTT. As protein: CASSFSRDSGNTGELFF.

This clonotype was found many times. CDR3 DNA sequence: TGTGCCAGCAGTTTATCGCCAGCCTCTCAACAGGTTCCGTACGTC. The encoded protein is CASSLSPASQQVPYV. The rearrangement uses TRBV27 and TRBJ2-7, with D tentatively TRBD1 (5 bases). Trimming cost V 0 bases and J 12 bases, with 21 bases left between them. Germline CDR1 is MNHEY and CDR2 is SMNVEV (reference sequence). The CDR3 sequence is 15 residues long.

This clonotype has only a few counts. CDR3: CSARQYTDTQYF. Here the CDR3 DNA reads TGCAGTGCTAGGCAGTACACAGATACGCAGTATTTT. The chain couples TRBV20-1 to TRBJ2-3, with no clear D. The CDR3 consists of 12 residues. The V end was cut by 3 bases, the J end by 2 bases, with 6 bases between. Germline V gene lookup returns CDR1 DFQATT and CDR2 SNEGSKA (reference sequence).

DNA for the CDR3: TGCAGCGTTAAAGGGGGGCTTGGGAACACTGAAGCTTTCTTT. Translation gives CSVKGGLGNTEAFF. This chain connects TRBV29-1 to TRBJ1-1, with TRBD1 as a possible D gene (6 bases). The germline V gene encodes CDR1 SQVTM and CDR2 ANQGSEA. The V and J ends lost 5 bases and 1 base respectively, with 14 bases between them. The CDR3 is 14 amino acids.

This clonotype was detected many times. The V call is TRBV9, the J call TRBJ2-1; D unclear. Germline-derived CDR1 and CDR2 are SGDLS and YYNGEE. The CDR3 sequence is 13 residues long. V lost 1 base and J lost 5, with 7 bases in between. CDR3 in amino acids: CASSVSAHNEQFF. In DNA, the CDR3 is TGTGCCAGCAGCGTATCAGCCCACAATGAGCAGTTCTTC.

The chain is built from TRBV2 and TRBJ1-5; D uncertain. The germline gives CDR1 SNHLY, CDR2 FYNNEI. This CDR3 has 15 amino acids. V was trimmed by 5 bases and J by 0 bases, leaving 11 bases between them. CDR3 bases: TGTGCCAGCAGTTTACAGACCCATAGCAATCAGCCCCAGCATTTT. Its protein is CASSLQTHSNQPQHF.

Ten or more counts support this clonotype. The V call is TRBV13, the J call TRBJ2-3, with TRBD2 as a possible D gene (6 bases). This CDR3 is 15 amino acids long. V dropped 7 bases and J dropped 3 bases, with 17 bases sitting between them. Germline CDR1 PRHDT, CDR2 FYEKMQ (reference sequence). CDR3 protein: CASTSSGTWTDTQYF. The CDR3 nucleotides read TGTGCCAGCACCTCCTCTGGGACTTGGACAGATACGCAGTATTTT.

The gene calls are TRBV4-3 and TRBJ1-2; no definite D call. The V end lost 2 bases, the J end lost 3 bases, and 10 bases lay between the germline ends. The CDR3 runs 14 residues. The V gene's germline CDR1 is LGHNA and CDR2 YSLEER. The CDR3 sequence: CASSQNRHYYGYTF. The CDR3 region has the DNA TGCGCCAGCAGCCAAAATAGGCACTACTATGGCTACACCTTC.

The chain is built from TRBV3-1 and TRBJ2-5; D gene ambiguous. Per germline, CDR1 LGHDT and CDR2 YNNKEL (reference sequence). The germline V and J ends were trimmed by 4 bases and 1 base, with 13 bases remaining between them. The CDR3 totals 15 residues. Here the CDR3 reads CASSPSPGPQETQYF. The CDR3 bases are TGTGCCAGCAGCCCTTCTCCCGGCCCCCAAGAGACCCAGTACTTC.

The CDR3 region has the DNA TGTGCCAGCAGTTTATTCGGGAGCTATGGCTACACCTTC. This codes for CASSLFGSYGYTF. This chain links TRBV12-3 or TRBV12-4 with TRBJ1-2; no definite D call. This CDR3 is 13 amino acids long. V gave up 2 bases and J gave up 4 bases, with 8 bases separating them.

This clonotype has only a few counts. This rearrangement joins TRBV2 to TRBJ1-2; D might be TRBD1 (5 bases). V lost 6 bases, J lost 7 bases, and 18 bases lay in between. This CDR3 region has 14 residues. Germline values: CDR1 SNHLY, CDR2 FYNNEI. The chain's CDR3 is CASRSGAVRSGYTF. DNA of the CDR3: TGTGCCAGCAGAAGTGGGGCAGTCCGTTCTGGCTACACCTTC.

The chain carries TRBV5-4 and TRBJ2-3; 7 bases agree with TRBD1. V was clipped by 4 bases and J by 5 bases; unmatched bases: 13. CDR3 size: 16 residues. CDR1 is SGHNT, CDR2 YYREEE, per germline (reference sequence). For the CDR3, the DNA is TGTGCCAGCAGCCCCCGACAGGGCTTTAACATAGATACGCAGTATTTT. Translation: CASSPRQGFNIDTQYF.

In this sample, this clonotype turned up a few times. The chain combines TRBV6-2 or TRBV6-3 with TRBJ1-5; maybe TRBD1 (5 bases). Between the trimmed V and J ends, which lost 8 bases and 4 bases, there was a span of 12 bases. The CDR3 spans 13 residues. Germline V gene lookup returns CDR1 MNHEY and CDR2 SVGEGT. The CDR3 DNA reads TGTGCCAGCCGGGACTTCAATAATCAGCCCCAGCATTTT. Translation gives CASRDFNNQPQHF.

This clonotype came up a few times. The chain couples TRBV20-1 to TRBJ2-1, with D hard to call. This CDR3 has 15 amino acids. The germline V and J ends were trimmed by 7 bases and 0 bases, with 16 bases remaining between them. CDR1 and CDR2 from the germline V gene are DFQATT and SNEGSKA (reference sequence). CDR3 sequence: CSGMGGPTSYNEQFF. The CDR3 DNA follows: TGCAGTGGGATGGGCGGTCCGACCTCCTACAATGAGCAGTTCTTC.

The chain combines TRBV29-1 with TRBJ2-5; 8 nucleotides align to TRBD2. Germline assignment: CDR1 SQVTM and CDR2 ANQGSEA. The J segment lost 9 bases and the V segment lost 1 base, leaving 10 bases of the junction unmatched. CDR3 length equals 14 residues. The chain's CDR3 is CSVEGGGRPESQYF. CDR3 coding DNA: TGCAGCGTTGAAGGGGGCGGGAGGCCCGAGTCCCAGTACTTC.